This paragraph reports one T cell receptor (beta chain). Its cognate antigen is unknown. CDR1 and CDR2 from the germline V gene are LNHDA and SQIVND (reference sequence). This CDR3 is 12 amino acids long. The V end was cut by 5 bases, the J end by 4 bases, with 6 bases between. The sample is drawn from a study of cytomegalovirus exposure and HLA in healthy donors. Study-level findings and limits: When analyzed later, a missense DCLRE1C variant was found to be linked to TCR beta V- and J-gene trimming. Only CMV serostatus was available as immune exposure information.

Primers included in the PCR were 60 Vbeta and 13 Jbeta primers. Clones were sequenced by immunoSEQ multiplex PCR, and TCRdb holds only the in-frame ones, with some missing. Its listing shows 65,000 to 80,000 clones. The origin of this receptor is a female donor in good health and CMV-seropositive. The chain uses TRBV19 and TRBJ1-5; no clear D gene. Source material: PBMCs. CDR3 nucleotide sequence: TGTGCCAGTAGTTTTCGGAATCAGCCCCAGCATTTT. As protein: CASSFRNQPQHF.